These 5 T cell receptor beta chains were all obtained from the same sample, sequenced in a study of human T cells and chemical hapten exposure. Stated time point: healthy volunteer bleed at 6 weeks. Unseparated into fractions, whole blood served as the source from which total RNA was extracted. One entry per CDR3 protein results from TCRdb running MiXCR on the RACE reads. The table shows 70,000 to 95,000 distinct CDR3 sequences, with around 9.3% occurring only once. Sequencing used whole blood. These receptors were obtained from a female donor in good health. Some clones in this sample may be carry-over from other donors' samples.

Concerning this clonotype itself: Relative to the germline gene, one junction end is altered; a read error may explain this. The CDR3 region has the DNA TGTGTCAGCTCACCACGGGGAACAACAGGGGGCCAAAGGAACGAGCAGTACTTC. This codes for CVSSPRGTTGGQRNEQYF. The V and J genes are TRBV18 and TRBJ2-7, with TRBD1 identical over 9 bases. The CDR3 sequence is 18 residues long. Germline V gene data show CDR1 as KGHSH and CDR2 as LQKENI.

This clonotype was counted a few times. The rearrangement joins TRBV11-2 to TRBJ2-7; D is possibly TRBD1 or TRBD2 (7 bases each). Trimming pared 3 bases from V and 5 bases from J, leaving 29 bases between. The CDR3 covers 19 residues. Germline V gene lookup returns CDR1 SGHAT and CDR2 FQNNGV. CDR3 coding DNA: TGTGCCAGCAGCTTGGGGGGACAGTCGAGGTATTGGGGGGGGGACGAGCAGTACTTC. Its protein product is CASSLGGQSRYWGGDEQYF.

This clonotype was seen repeatedly, ten times or more. The chain links TRBV28 to TRBJ2-3; D unresolved. From germline, CDR1 is MDHEN and CDR2 SYDVKM. V lost 6 bases and J lost 0, with 4 bases in between. The CDR3 has 12 amino acids. CDR3 DNA sequence: TGTGCCAGCAGCCTTAGCACAGATACGCAGTATTTT. This sequence encodes CASSLSTDTQYF.

This clonotype was detected only a few times. The rearrangement uses TRBV6-1 and TRBJ2-7, with 15 bases that match TRBD2. This CDR3 has 17 amino acids. The ends lost 6 bases at V and 5 bases at J; junction bases unmatched: 11. In germline, CDR1 is MNHNS, CDR2 SASEGT. This chain's CDR3 is CASSYGTSGGLLNEQYF. The DNA of the CDR3 is TGTGCCAGCAGCTACGGGACTAGCGGGGGGCTCCTAAACGAGCAGTACTTC.

V is TRBV14 and J is TRBJ1-5; 9 bases map to TRBD1. CDR3 length: 22 amino acids. V was pared by 2 bases and J by 0 bases, with 20 bases of the junction left unmatched. Germline values: CDR1 SGHDN, CDR2 FVKESK. The CDR3 nucleotides are TGTGCCAGCAGCCAAAGGGTCCCGGGACAGGGACCCACTTCTAATAGCAATCAGCCCCAGCATTTT. It encodes CASSQRVPGQGPTSNSNQPQHF.